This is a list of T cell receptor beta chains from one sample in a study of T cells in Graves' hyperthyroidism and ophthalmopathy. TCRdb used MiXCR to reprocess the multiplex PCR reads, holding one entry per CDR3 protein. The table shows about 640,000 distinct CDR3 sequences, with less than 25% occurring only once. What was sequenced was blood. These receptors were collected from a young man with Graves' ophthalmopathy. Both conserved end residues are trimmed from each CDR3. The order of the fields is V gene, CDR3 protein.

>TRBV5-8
ASSLVRQYNEQF
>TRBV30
AWSGLAKNIQY
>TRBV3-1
ASSQDTTGSQPQH
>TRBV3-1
ASSQSNQVGKTEAF
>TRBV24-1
ATSDPPIRLNRHTEAF
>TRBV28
ASRGLTEAF
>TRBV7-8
ASSPPFASGRDQETQY
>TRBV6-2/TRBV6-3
ASSTGLAASTDTQY
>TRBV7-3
ASSPTGSTDTQY
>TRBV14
ASSRKRGSYEQY
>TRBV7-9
ASRKGGAEAF
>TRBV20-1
SANPGQGGTDTQY
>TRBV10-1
ARSEVEPGELF
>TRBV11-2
ASSLGTGTNIQY
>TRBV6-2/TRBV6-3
ASSYSGTSGPQF
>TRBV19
ASSSGLGNQPQH
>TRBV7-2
ASSLQLAGQETQY
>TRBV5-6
ASSTLKREGRETQY
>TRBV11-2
ASSLERLGGGETQY
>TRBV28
ASSLDPGMNTEAF
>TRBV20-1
SARGHTNYGYT
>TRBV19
ASSWRGLNTEAF
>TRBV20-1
SAKGNLYSNQPQH
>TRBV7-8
ASSSQGNEKLF